The 23 T cell receptor beta chains listed next were all sequenced from one sample in a study of cytomegalovirus exposure and HLA in healthy donors. It was with 60 Vbeta and 13 Jbeta primers that the PCR ran. Profiling relied on immunoSEQ multiplex PCR, and the TCRdb table lists in-frame clones only, not all of them. The data show about 93,000 clones, roughly 80% seen once. The specimen was PBMCs. The receptors come from a boy aged 5-17 years in good health and CMV-seronegative.

This sequence joins TRBV5-6 and TRBJ2-7; 9 bases are a match to TRBD1. There are 15 residues in the CDR3. V dropped 4 bases and J dropped 0; count of bases not matched to a gene: 5. The germline gives CDR1 SGHDT, CDR2 YYEEEE. The CDR3, as DNA: TGTGCCAGCAGCCCGGACAGGGGTCTCTCCTACGAGCAGTACTTC. It yields the protein CASSPDRGLSYEQYF.

The chain recombines TRBV4-1 with TRBJ1-2, with 9 bases matching TRBD1. CDR1 and CDR2 (germline): MGHRA, YSYEKL. Germline trimming cut 2 bases from V and 6 bases from J; bases unmatched to any gene: 13. The CDR3 has 17 amino acids. This chain's CDR3 is CASSQPLRDRVKDGYTF. The DNA of the CDR3 is TGCGCCAGCAGCCAACCTCTCCGGGACAGGGTGAAGGATGGCTACACCTTC.

The chain joins TRBV28 to TRBJ1-2; 8 nucleotides match TRBD1. Germline CDR1 and CDR2: MDHEN and SYDVKM. The trim removed 6 bases at V and 7 bases at J, leaving 4 bases unmatched. The CDR3 is 12 amino acids. CDR3 DNA: TGTGCCAGCAGGGACAGGGTGGGTGGCTACACCTTC. This sequence encodes CASRDRVGGYTF.

The V gene is TRBV5-4, the J gene TRBJ2-1; tentatively, D is TRBD1 (6 bases). Germline V lookup: CDR1 SGHNT, CDR2 YYREEE (reference sequence). V was trimmed by 2 bases and J by 2 bases, leaving 8 bases between them. This CDR3 is built from 14 residues. As DNA, the CDR3 is TGTGCCAGCAGCTTCCAGGGGACCTACAATGAGCAGTTCTTC. This encodes CASSFQGTYNEQFF.

The gene calls are TRBV19 and TRBJ1-1; D remains ambiguous. The germline V gene has CDR1 LNHDA and CDR2 SQIVND (reference sequence). Trimming shortened V by 7 bases and J by 6 bases, and 15 bases separated the two germline ends. The CDR3 is made up of 13 amino acids. The CDR3 sequence: CASTAGFWAEAFF. The CDR3 DNA is TGTGCCAGTACGGCGGGTTTTTGGGCTGAAGCTTTCTTT.

The CDR3 loop is CATGGGPRNYGYTF. The CDR3 DNA is TGTGCCACCGGGGGGGGCCCTCGCAACTATGGCTACACCTTC. The gene calls are TRBV2 and TRBJ1-2; D possibly corresponds to TRBD1 (6 bases). This CDR3 is built from 14 residues. Germline CDR1 reads SNHLY; CDR2 reads FYNNEI. Trimming took off 10 bases at V and 2 bases at J, with 17 bases between the two ends.

J is TRBJ2-7 and V is TRBV29-1; D is possibly TRBD2 (6 bases). The V gene lost 4 bases and the J gene lost 4 bases, with 17 bases spanning the gap. From germline, CDR1 is SQVTM and CDR2 ANQGSEA. This CDR3 is built from 14 residues. CDR3 region: CSVAGTPRPYEQYF. The CDR3 region has the DNA TGCAGCGTTGCCGGGACTCCGAGGCCATACGAGCAGTACTTC.

The V gene is TRBV11-3, the J gene TRBJ2-1; 7 bases fit TRBD2. Germline V gives CDR1 SGHNT, CDR2 YENEEA. The CDR3 runs to 13 residues. V was pared by 5 bases and J by 8 bases, with 6 bases of the junction left unmatched. CDR3 coding DNA: TGTGCCAGCAGCCATAGCGGGTTTTATGAGCAGTTCTTC. Translation: CASSHSGFYEQFF.

The chain combines TRBV5-6 with TRBJ1-1; D possibly corresponds to TRBD1 (6 bases). The CDR3 consists of 16 residues. Germline values: CDR1 SGHDT, CDR2 YYEEEE. Trimming shortened V by 0 bases and J by 2 bases, and 14 bases separated the two germline ends. CDR3 in amino acids: CASSLAGGRRNTEAFF. CDR3 bases: TGTGCCAGCAGCTTGGCCGGGGGGCGCAGAAACACTGAAGCTTTCTTT.

This chain connects TRBV29-1 to TRBJ2-7; 9 positions agree with TRBD2. The ends lost 7 bases at V and 9 bases at J; junction bases unmatched: 13. CDR1 and CDR2 (germline): SQVTM, ANQGSEA. CDR3 length: 13 residues. CDR3 nucleotides: TGCAGCGCCCAACCCGCGGGAGGGGGCGGGCAGTACTTC. Translating gives CSAQPAGGGGQYF.

The chain recombines TRBV28 with TRBJ1-2, with 7 bases fitting TRBD1. Germline lookup yields CDR1 MDHEN and CDR2 SYDVKM. Trimming removed 5 bases from V and 8 bases from J; junction bases left unmatched: 8. The CDR3 is made up of 13 amino acids. The CDR3: CASSVINRGGYTF. The CDR3 nucleotides read TGTGCCAGCAGTGTAATCAACAGGGGCGGCTACACCTTC.

This sequence joins TRBV28 and TRBJ1-2; D ambiguous. Germline V gene data show CDR1 as MDHEN and CDR2 as SYDVKM. The ends were cut back, 8 bases at V and 5 bases at J, with 15 bases in the middle. CDR3 length: 13 residues. The CDR3 loop is CASRVPTFYGYTF. The CDR3 DNA follows: TGTGCCAGCCGGGTGCCGACTTTTTATGGCTACACCTTC.

This clone occurred a few times. This chain links TRBV4-1 with TRBJ1-1, with 9 bases that match TRBD1. The CDR3 loop spans 13 amino acids. From germline, CDR1 is MGHRA and CDR2 YSYEKL. With 3 bases clipped from V and 8 bases from J, the junction kept 4 bases outside the gene matches. CDR3: CASSHTGQGEAFF. CDR3 in DNA: TGCGCCAGCAGCCACACCGGACAGGGGGAAGCTTTCTTT.

This chain uses TRBV4-1 with TRBJ1-1; a possible D gene is TRBD1 (6 bases). Deletions cut 4 bases from V and 2 bases from J, with 20 bases between. The CDR3 sequence is 17 residues long. Germline CDR1 MGHRA, CDR2 YSYEKL. CDR3 in amino acids: CASSLLLLDRTNTEAFF. CDR3 nucleotide sequence: TGCGCCAGCAGCCTCCTATTGCTCGACAGGACAAACACTGAAGCTTTCTTT.

This clone came up many times. The chain carries TRBV7-3 and TRBJ2-1; 8 nucleotides agree with TRBD2. V lost 5 bases to trimming and J lost 4 bases; unmatched junction nucleotides: 10. The CDR3 is 16 amino acids. Germline V gene sequence: CDR1 SGHTA, CDR2 FQGTGA. CDR3 protein: CASSPASGGGYNEQFF. In DNA form, the CDR3 reads TGTGCCAGCAGCCCCGCATCGGGGGGGGGATACAATGAGCAGTTCTTC.

The chain links TRBV5-4 to TRBJ2-3, with TRBD2 identical over 8 bases. J lost 6 bases, V lost 4 bases, and 16 bases had no gene match. CDR3 length: 17 amino acids. Germline CDR1 is SGHNT and CDR2 is YYREEE (reference sequence). The CDR3 spells CASSRLGRGDFWDTQYF. The DNA for the CDR3 is TGTGCCAGCAGCAGGTTGGGGCGGGGGGACTTTTGGGATACGCAGTATTTT.

This clone has a handful of counts. This sequence joins TRBV14 and TRBJ1-2; D is possibly TRBD1 (5 bases). This CDR3 has 12 amino acids. V lost 8 bases, J lost 4 bases, and 11 bases lay in between. Germline CDR1 reads SGHDN; CDR2 reads FVKESK. CDR3 coding DNA: TGTGCCAGCCGGGGGACGAGCTATGGCTACACCTTC. The encoded protein is CASRGTSYGYTF. The entire variable domain, with the rest obtained from reference TRBV14 and TRBJ1-2, is as follows: EAGVTQFPSHSVIEKGQTVTLRCDPISGHDNLYWYRRVMGKEIKFLLHFVKESKQDESGMPNNRFLAERTGGTYSTLKVQPAELEDSGVYFCASRGTSYGYTFGSGTRLTVV.

CDR3 in amino acids: CASSPDRAGNTIYF. CDR3 sequence (DNA): TGCGCCAGCAGCCCGGACAGGGCTGGAAACACCATATATTTT. The J gene is TRBJ1-3, the V gene TRBV5-1; 8 bases agree with TRBD1. The CDR3 length is 14 residues. The V segment lost 4 bases and the J segment 2 bases; nucleotides outside the gene matches: 2. CDR1 is SGHRS and CDR2 is YFSETQ in the germline V gene. Full variable domain (outside the CDR3, taken from reference TRBV5-1 and TRBJ1-3): KAGVTQTPRYLIKTRGQQVTLSCSPISGHRSVSWYQQTPGQGLQFLFEYFSETQRNKGNFPGRFSGRQFSNSRSEMNVSTLELGDSALYLCASSPDRAGNTIYFGEGSWLTVV.

This chain connects TRBV28 to TRBJ1-4, with 8 bases lining up with TRBD1. V was clipped by 6 bases and J by 7 bases; unmatched bases: 7. This CDR3 is built from 14 residues. Germline V gene lookup returns CDR1 MDHEN and CDR2 SYDVKM. Here the CDR3 reads CASRSGGAGEKLFF. Here the CDR3 DNA reads TGTGCCAGCAGATCAGGGGGCGCGGGTGAAAAACTGTTTTTT. The variable domain in full, with the rest retrieved from reference TRBV28 and TRBJ1-4, is DVKVTQSSRYLVKRTGEKVFLECVQDMDHENMFWYRQDPGLGLRLIYFSYDVKMKEKGDIPEGYSVSREKKERFSLILESASTNQTSMYLCASRSGGAGEKLFFGSGTQLSVL.

The sample holds a few counts of this clone. The chain links TRBV29-1 to TRBJ1-1; 8 bases agree with TRBD1. Germline-derived CDR1 and CDR2 are SQVTM and ANQGSEA. This CDR3 comprises 13 residues. Unmatched junction bases numbered 3, after V lost 5 bases and J lost 1 base. The DNA of the CDR3 is TGCAGCGTTAGGCAGGGGGCGAACACTGAAGCTTTCTTT. It encodes CSVRQGANTEAFF.

The rearrangement uses TRBV29-1 and TRBJ1-2; a possible D gene is TRBD1 (6 bases). The CDR3 extends over 13 amino acids. Germline values: CDR1 SQVTM, CDR2 ANQGSEA. V was cut by 5 bases and J by 1 base, with 11 bases left in between. The CDR3 region is CSVPGQSNYGYTF. CDR3 DNA: TGCAGCGTTCCAGGACAGAGTAACTATGGCTACACCTTC.

This clone has just one count. V gene TRBV7-2 combines with J gene TRBJ2-3; maybe TRBD1 (6 bases). The germline V gene encodes CDR1 SGHTA and CDR2 FQGNSA. Trimming shortened V by 4 bases and J by 0 bases, and 20 bases separated the two germline ends. This CDR3 region has 18 residues. The CDR3 here is CASSYGQLATWSTDTQYF. CDR3 sequence (DNA): TGTGCCAGCAGCTACGGACAGCTTGCGACGTGGAGCACAGATACGCAGTATTTT.

The chain employs TRBV13 and TRBJ1-6, with TRBD1 matching over 9 bases. This CDR3 comprises 15 residues. CDR1 is PRHDT, CDR2 FYEKMQ, per germline (reference sequence). V was clipped by 6 bases and J by 6 bases; unmatched bases: 6. The CDR3: CASRLPGQGNSPLHF. In nucleotides, the CDR3 is TGTGCCAGCAGGTTACCGGGACAGGGTAATTCACCCCTCCACTTT.